The 26 T cell receptor beta chains reported below all come from one sample, sequenced in a study of T cells in Graves' hyperthyroidism and ophthalmopathy. From RNA transcripts, TCR beta CDR3 regions were amplified. Carried out on the TCR CDR3, a first-round RT-PCR used the HTBI primer set. Using its own MiXCR run on the multiplex PCR reads, TCRdb lists one record per CDR3 protein. Among roughly 640,000 distinct CDR3 sequences listed, around 15% were seen once. Sequenced material: blood. These receptors were collected from a woman in her forties with Graves' ophthalmopathy.

This clonotype was detected many times. This rearrangement joins TRBV11-2 to TRBJ2-7; 7 nucleotides agree with TRBD2. Germline trimming cut 5 bases from V and 6 bases from J; bases unmatched to any gene: 7. There are 13 residues in the CDR3. Germline-derived CDR1 and CDR2 are SGHAT and FQNNGV. The CDR3 DNA reads as TGTGCCAGCAGCCTGGCCCGGGGGGTCGAGCAGTACTTC. This codes for CASSLARGVEQYF.

The chain employs TRBV7-9 and TRBJ1-4, with a weak D call TRBD1 (5 bases). Germline CDR1 and CDR2: SEHNR and FQNEAQ (reference sequence). V was pared by 5 bases and J by 3 bases, with 13 bases between. The CDR3 is made up of 15 amino acids. The DNA of the CDR3 is TGTGCCAGCAGCCTACAGGTCGTCCCTAATGAAAAACTGTTTTTT. It yields the protein CASSLQVVPNEKLFF.

In its sample, this clonotype was seen a few times. The chain combines TRBV18 with TRBJ1-2; D is unresolved. Per germline, CDR1 KGHSH and CDR2 LQKENI. With 2 bases removed from V and 8 bases from J, the gap between germline ends came to 15 bases. The CDR3 runs to 14 residues. CDR3 in DNA: TGTGCCAGCTCACCAACCGTAGGCAGTCAAGGCTACACCTTC. It specifies CASSPTVGSQGYTF.

This clonotype was detected ten times or more. The DNA for the CDR3 is TGTGCCAGCAGCTTAGCAGGGATGAACACCGGGGAGCTGTTTTTT. Its protein is CASSLAGMNTGELFF. V and J are TRBV11-2 and TRBJ2-2, with a tentative D call TRBD1 (5 bases). V was pared by 1 base and J by 1 base, with 7 bases between. Germline V CDR1 and CDR2: SGHAT, FQNNGV. The CDR3 totals 15 residues.

V and J are TRBV19 and TRBJ2-6; D tentatively reads TRBD1 or TRBD2 (6 bases each). This CDR3 spans 18 amino acids. With 5 bases removed from V and 0 bases from J, the gap between germline ends came to 17 bases. Germline assignment: CDR1 LNHDA and CDR2 SQIVND (reference sequence). The CDR3 spells CASSPGAPDFSGANVLTF. CDR3 in DNA: TGTGCCAGTAGTCCGGGGGCGCCCGATTTCTCTGGGGCCAACGTCCTGACTTTC. Full variable domain (rest looked up from reference TRBV19 and TRBJ2-6): DGGITQSPKYLFRKEGQNVTLSCEQNLNHDAMYWYRQDPGQGLRLIYYSQIVNDFQKGDIAEGYSVSREKKESFPLTVTSAQKNPTAFYLCASSPGAPDFSGANVLTFGAGSRLTVL.

This clonotype was recorded many times. The V and J genes are TRBV3-1 and TRBJ1-1; D gene unclear. The CDR3 covers 12 residues. Germline V gene data show CDR1 as LGHDT and CDR2 as YNNKEL (reference sequence). The V and J ends lost 6 bases and 5 bases respectively, with 10 bases between them. This chain's CDR3 is CASSLPQTEAFF. The CDR3 DNA follows: TGTGCCAGCAGTCTACCGCAGACTGAAGCTTTCTTT.

In this sample, this clonotype turned up many times. This chain joins TRBV12-3 or TRBV12-4 and TRBJ1-5; possible D gene TRBD1, 5 bases. This CDR3 has 12 residues. V was clipped by 1 base and J by 12 bases, with 10 bases between them. CDR3 in amino acids: CASSLDRHIQHF. The CDR3 DNA is TGTGCCAGCAGTTTAGACAGGCATATCCAGCATTTT.

A few counts support this clonotype. The CDR3 DNA sequence: TGCAGTGCTAGAAACCCCCTAGGGATCGGGAATGAGCAGTTCTTC. Translating it yields CSARNPLGIGNEQFF. This sequence joins TRBV20-1 and TRBJ2-1; D is unresolved. Germline V gene data show CDR1 as DFQATT and CDR2 as SNEGSKA (reference sequence). The ends were cut back, 2 bases at V and 7 bases at J, with 18 bases in the middle. The CDR3 consists of 15 residues.

This clonotype was observed many times. For the CDR3, the DNA is TGTGCCAGCAGCCAAGGTCTTGGGTACCAAGAGACCCAGTACTTC. Its protein is CASSQGLGYQETQYF. The rearrangement joins TRBV14 to TRBJ2-5; D gene ambiguous. V was trimmed by 1 base and J by 0 bases, leaving 9 bases between them. The CDR3 runs to 15 residues. From germline, CDR1 is SGHDN and CDR2 FVKESK.

This clonotype has a handful of counts. The V and J genes are TRBV19 and TRBJ2-3; maybe TRBD1 (5 bases). Trimming stripped 6 bases from V and 2 bases from J, with 9 bases between. Germline assignment: CDR1 LNHDA and CDR2 SQIVND (reference sequence). The CDR3 loop spans 13 amino acids. The CDR3 spells CASRGRLTDTQYF. The CDR3 nucleotides are TGTGCCAGTAGGGGGCGCCTCACAGATACGCAGTATTTT.

At least ten counts were recorded for this clonotype. The chain uses TRBV18 and TRBJ2-1, with TRBD2 as a possible D gene (6 bases). V was clipped by 1 base and J by 6 bases, with 13 bases between them. The CDR3 runs 15 residues. The V gene's germline CDR1 is KGHSH and CDR2 LQKENI. In DNA, the CDR3 is TGTGCCAGCTCACCACAGGCGGGGCATTCCAATGAGCAGTTCTTC. Protein product: CASSPQAGHSNEQFF.

This chain joins TRBV27 and TRBJ2-7, with 13 positions matching TRBD2. V was pared by 3 bases and J by 5 bases, with 7 bases of the junction left unmatched. This CDR3 spans 16 amino acids. Germline V gene data show CDR1 as MNHEY and CDR2 as SMNVEV (reference sequence). The CDR3 is CASSFLGTSGMNEQYF. The CDR3 DNA is TGTGCCAGCAGTTTCCTCGGGACTAGCGGGATGAACGAGCAGTACTTC.

The table lists this clonotype with many counts. The V gene is TRBV7-3, the J gene TRBJ1-1, with TRBD1 as a possible D gene (6 bases). CDR1 is SGHTA and CDR2 is FQGTGA in the germline V gene. The CDR3 consists of 16 residues. Trimming took 3 bases from V and 0 from J, leaving 14 bases between them. CDR3 region: CASSLGGASVNTEAFF. For the CDR3, the DNA is TGTGCCAGCAGCTTGGGGGGGGCATCGGTGAACACTGAAGCTTTCTTT. Full variable domain (missing parts from reference TRBV7-3 and TRBJ1-1): GAGVSQTPSNKVTEKGKYVELRCDPISGHTALYWYRQSLGQGPEFLIYFQGTGAADDSGLPNDRFFAVRPEGSVSTLKIQRTERGDSAVYLCASSLGGASVNTEAFFGQGTRLTVV.

This clonotype was seen ten or more times. This chain connects TRBV27 to TRBJ1-1; D uncertain. Germline V lookup: CDR1 MNHEY, CDR2 SMNVEV (reference sequence). The CDR3 extends over 13 amino acids. The V end was cut by 3 bases, the J end by 6 bases, with 11 bases between. The CDR3 loop reads CASSFSPWAEAFF. As DNA, the CDR3 is TGTGCCAGCAGTTTTTCACCGTGGGCTGAAGCTTTCTTT.

Notes on this clonotype: A clone one base away is much larger, so this may be a read error. The genes are TRBV5-1 and TRBJ2-7; no reliable D call. The assigned J gene may be wrong: the sequence end matches TRBJ2-1 better. Per the germline V gene, CDR1 is SGHRS and CDR2 is YFSETQ. The CDR3 runs to 13 residues. The CDR3 region has the DNA TGCGCCAGCAGCTTGGACCGGCACTACGAGCAGTTCTTC. It yields the protein CASSLDRHYEQFF.

This clonotype was detected ten times or more. J is TRBJ2-7 and V is TRBV5-1, with a weak D call TRBD1 (5 bases). The CDR3 sequence is 14 residues long. Trimming took off 4 bases at V and 4 bases at J, with 15 bases between the two ends. Germline lookup yields CDR1 SGHRS and CDR2 YFSETQ. CDR3 in amino acids: CASSHRHQGYEQYF. The CDR3 DNA sequence: TGCGCCAGCAGCCACCGACATCAGGGTTACGAGCAGTACTTC.

In its sample, this clonotype was seen many times. This chain uses TRBV28 with TRBJ1-2; tentatively, D is TRBD1 (6 bases). V lost 7 bases, J lost 7 bases, and 19 bases lay in between. The CDR3 totals 14 residues. Germline V gene sequence: CDR1 MDHEN, CDR2 SYDVKM. In nucleotides, the CDR3 is TGTGCCAGCACCACTGTTGCGGGGGGCGCTGGCTACACCTTC. It translates to CASTTVAGGAGYTF.

The rearrangement links TRBV11-2 to TRBJ2-7; D may be TRBD1 (5 bases). The CDR3 totals 15 residues. The V end lost 5 bases, the J end lost 6 bases, and 20 bases lay between the germline ends. Germline-derived CDR1 and CDR2 are SGHAT and FQNNGV. CDR3: CASSPIRGSLLEQYF. CDR3 DNA: TGTGCCAGCAGCCCTATAAGGGGCTCTCTCCTCGAGCAGTACTTC.

The V gene is TRBV3-1, the J gene TRBJ2-5, with 7 bases identical to TRBD2. CDR1 and CDR2 from the germline V gene are LGHDT and YNNKEL (reference sequence). The V gene end was trimmed by 3 bases and the J gene end by 5 bases; junction bases not matched to a gene: 9. The CDR3 runs to 15 residues. The CDR3 region is CASSQSSWGGETQYF. DNA for the CDR3: TGTGCCAGCAGCCAGTCATCGTGGGGAGGGGAGACCCAGTACTTC.

This clonotype was seen ten or more times. The chain joins TRBV29-1 to TRBJ2-3; D is unresolved. The V end was cut by 2 bases, the J end by 2 bases, with 5 bases between. Germline CDR1 SQVTM, CDR2 ANQGSEA. The CDR3 extends over 12 amino acids. The CDR3 loop is CSVEQITDTQYF. The CDR3 DNA follows: TGCAGCGTTGAACAGATCACAGATACGCAGTATTTT.

CDR3 sequence reads: CASSDGQGFTGNTIYF. DNA for the CDR3: TGTGCCAGCAGTGACGGACAGGGGTTCACTGGAAACACCATATATTTT. The rearrangement joins TRBV28 to TRBJ1-3; 9 nucleotides line up with TRBD1. V was pared by 5 bases and J by 2 bases, with 7 bases of the junction left unmatched. Germline CDR1 is MDHEN and CDR2 is SYDVKM. The CDR3 spans 16 residues.

The chain combines TRBV6-1 with TRBJ2-1, with 13 bases fitting TRBD2. The CDR3 runs to 17 residues. Germline V lookup: CDR1 MNHNS, CDR2 SASEGT. V lost 4 bases, J lost 4 bases, and 7 bases stayed unmatched. CDR3 DNA: TGTGCCAGCAGTGGGACCGGGACTAGCGGGGTATACAATGAGCAGTTCTTC. Its translation: CASSGTGTSGVYNEQFF.

This clonotype occurred many times. The V call is TRBV6-6, the J call TRBJ1-1; D remains unclear. CDR1 is MNHNY and CDR2 is SVGAGI in the germline V gene (reference sequence). This CDR3 region has 12 residues. V lost 2 bases to trimming and J lost 11 bases, with 12 bases between them. CDR3: CASSYPAAEAFF. The CDR3 coding sequence is TGTGCCAGCAGTTACCCCGCCGCGGAGGCTTTCTTT.

This chain links TRBV30 with TRBJ2-5; 11 positions match TRBD2. CDR1 is GTSNPN, CDR2 SVGIG, per germline (reference sequence). The CDR3 loop spans 16 amino acids. V shed 3 bases, J shed 4 bases, and the junction held 10 bases outside the gene matches. Here the CDR3 reads CAWRPGLAGGGETQYF. As DNA, the CDR3 is TGTGCCTGGAGACCAGGGCTAGCGGGGGGCGGAGAGACCCAGTACTTC.

J is TRBJ2-2 and V is TRBV9; weak D call: TRBD2 (6 bases). The CDR3 is 16 residues long. V dropped 4 bases and J dropped 4 bases, with 17 bases sitting between them. Germline V gene lookup returns CDR1 SGDLS and CDR2 YYNGEE. As DNA, the CDR3 is TGTGCCAGCAGCTTTCGCCGGGACTCATTCACCGGGGAGCTGTTTTTT. This encodes CASSFRRDSFTGELFF.

Ten or more counts support this clonotype. The rearrangement uses TRBV7-6 and TRBJ1-1; D perhaps matches TRBD1 (6 bases). Germline values: CDR1 SGHVS, CDR2 FNYEAQ. Trimming left V 1 base short and J 8 bases short, with 14 bases between. CDR3 size: 14 residues. The CDR3 reads CASSLVGGALEAFF. The CDR3 coding sequence is TGTGCCAGCAGCTTAGTAGGGGGAGCGCTGGAAGCTTTCTTT.